Listed below are T cell receptor beta chains from one sample, sequenced in a study of sequential checkpoint blockade in melanoma. TCRdb keeps only in-frame clones here, not all; method: immunoSEQ multiplex PCR. The sample records about 13,000 clones, 27% being singletons. The sample consisted of tumor tissue (inferred from file names), taken from a patient given nivolumab and ipilimumab in sequence. These receptor sequences come from a human donor with melanoma. Each CDR3 is given without its conserved first and last residue. The D gene is left open where the match is weak.

D: NA; V: TRBV28; J: TRBJ1-1; CDR3: ASSSRADTEAF
D: TRBD1; V: TRBV28; J: TRBJ1-1; CDR3: ASSFSTLTGANTEAF
D: NA; V: TRBV11-3; J: TRBJ2-1; CDR3: ASSLHAGSYNEQF
D: TRBD2; V: TRBV11-3; J: TRBJ2-1; CDR3: ASSLGLAVYNEQF
D: TRBD2; V: TRBV11-3; J: TRBJ2-7; CDR3: ASSFTVAGGSYEQY
D: TRBD1; V: TRBV11-3; J: TRBJ1-1; CDR3: ASSKDRDGTEAF
D: NA; V: TRBV7-6; J: TRBJ2-3; CDR3: ASSLKGGPDTQY
D: NA; V: TRBV21-1; J: TRBJ2-3; CDR3: ASSPEERESTDTQY
D: TRBD1; V: TRBV19; J: TRBJ2-2; CDR3: ARGPGQSWTGELF
D: NA; V: TRBV7-1; J: TRBJ2-1; CDR3: ASSTVAGNNEQF
D: NA; V: TRBV18; J: TRBJ1-3; CDR3: ASSLVGGSGNTIY
D: TRBD1; V: TRBV18; J: TRBJ1-2; CDR3: ASSTQTGKSYT
D: NA; V: TRBV11-3; J: TRBJ1-1; CDR3: ASSLVQGLGTEAF
D: TRBD1; V: TRBV19; J: TRBJ1-5; CDR3: ASTPGDRANQPQH
D: TRBD1; V: TRBV28; J: TRBJ2-7; CDR3: ASKDFPGQSSYEQY
D: NA; V: TRBV12-5; J: TRBJ1-2; CDR3: ASTSGNYGYT
D: TRBD1; V: TRBV11-3; J: TRBJ1-1; CDR3: ASSSPGQGAVRTEAF
D: NA; V: TRBV6-8; J: TRBJ2-7; CDR3: ASSQTDTPSYEQY
D: TRBD1; V: TRBV28; J: TRBJ2-1; CDR3: ASSFPPDREDYNEQF
D: TRBD1; V: TRBV19; J: TRBJ2-2; CDR3: ASIQGAGELF
D: TRBD1; V: TRBV6-8; J: TRBJ2-1; CDR3: ASSYSQGANEQF
D: TRBD1; V: TRBV11-3; J: TRBJ2-5; CDR3: ASSLSYRGQETQY
D: TRBD1; V: TRBV9; J: TRBJ2-7; CDR3: ASSSGDSVYEQY
D: TRBD1; V: TRBV5-1; J: TRBJ2-7; CDR3: ASSPGTGHGEQY
D: NA; V: TRBV9; J: TRBJ2-5; CDR3: ASSPYKEETQY
D: NA; V: TRBV6-8; J: TRBJ2-3; CDR3: ATERAPTDTQY
D: NA; V: TRBV6-8; J: TRBJ2-2; CDR3: ASSYSTVNGELF
D: NA; V: TRBV6-8; J: TRBJ2-2; CDR3: ASSDITNTGELF
D: TRBD2; V: TRBV12-5; J: TRBJ2-1; CDR3: ASRSLREGYEQF
D: NA; V: TRBV7-8; J: TRBJ2-7; CDR3: ASSPSLNLEQY
D: TRBD2; V: TRBV5-1; J: TRBJ2-2; CDR3: ASSLLGLAGGTGELF
D: NA; V: TRBV11-3; J: TRBJ2-7; CDR3: ASSQWEGASYEQY
D: NA; V: TRBV28; J: TRBJ1-3; CDR3: ASRVGGQGGNTIY
D: TRBD1; V: TRBV6-8; J: TRBJ1-2; CDR3: ASSFRGTGYGYT
D: NA; V: TRBV6-8; J: TRBJ2-1; CDR3: ASSYSGDNEQF
D: TRBD2; V: TRBV14; J: TRBJ2-1; CDR3: ASSPRLAGGPGDAF
D: NA; V: TRBV11-3; J: TRBJ2-3; CDR3: ASSLLGSTDTQY
D: NA; V: TRBV29-1; J: TRBJ2-1; CDR3: SVDYREGVNNEQF
D: TRBD2; V: TRBV18; J: TRBJ2-7; CDR3: ASSPPAGAGEQY
D: TRBD1; V: TRBV10-3; J: TRBJ2-1; CDR3: ASAKDRAFANDNEQF
D: NA; V: TRBV11-3; J: TRBJ1-3; CDR3: ASSLSGGFGNTIY
D: TRBD2; V: TRBV5-1; J: TRBJ2-7; CDR3: ASTLTSGTLGSYEQY
D: NA; V: TRBV11-3; J: TRBJ2-2; CDR3: ASSLILNTGELF